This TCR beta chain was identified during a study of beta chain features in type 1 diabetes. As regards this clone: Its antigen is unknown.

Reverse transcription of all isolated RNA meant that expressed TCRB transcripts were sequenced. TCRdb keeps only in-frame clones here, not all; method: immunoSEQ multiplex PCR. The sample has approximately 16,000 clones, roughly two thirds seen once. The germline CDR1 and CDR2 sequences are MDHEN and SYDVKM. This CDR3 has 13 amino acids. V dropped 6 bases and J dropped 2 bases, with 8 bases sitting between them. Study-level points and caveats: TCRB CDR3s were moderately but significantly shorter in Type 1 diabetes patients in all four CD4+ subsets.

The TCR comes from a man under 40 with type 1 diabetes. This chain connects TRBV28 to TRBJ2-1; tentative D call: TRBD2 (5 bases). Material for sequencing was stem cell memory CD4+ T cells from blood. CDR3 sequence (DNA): TGTGCCAGCAGCCGGGGAGCCTACAATGAGCAGTTCTTC. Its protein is CASSRGAYNEQFF.